The clone carrying this TCR beta chain has ten or more counts. The antigen is unknown. The data were obtained in a study of T cells after posttransplantation cyclophosphamide. Cyclophosphamide on days +3 and +4 followed busulfan-fludarabine conditioning and a marrow graft. Sequencing used immunoSEQ multiplex PCR; TCRdb keeps in-frame clones, though not all of them. The table lists roughly 13,000 clones, no singletons, with more than 20% in the top ten. Deletions cut 3 bases from V and 3 bases from J, with 15 bases between. This CDR3 comprises 15 residues. The germline V gene encodes CDR1 SEHNR and CDR2 FQNEAQ (reference sequence). Regarding the study as a whole: After PTCy, TRB diversity resembled that of CNI/methotrexate controls. Later post-transplant blood repertoires were often dominated by donor CD8+ memory clones.

This chain uses TRBV7-9 with TRBJ2-7, with D perhaps TRBD1 (5 bases). This TCR was recovered from a female patient in her 40s who received an allogeneic stem cell transplant from a related donor, was CMV-positive, and had no GVHD. T cells may partly derive from the graft donor. The starting material was PBMCs, obtained approximately 1,200 days after allogeneic stem cell transplant with posttransplant cyclophosphamide. The CDR3 DNA follows: TGTGCCAGCAGCTTGGGCCCGGACAAGAACTACGAGCAGTACTTC. Translating gives CASSLGPDKNYEQYF.